These 22 T cell receptor beta chains originate from one sample sequenced in a study of early T cells in non-severe SARS-CoV-2 infection. Each CDR3 protein is one row after TCRdb ran MiXCR on the 5' RACE reads. The sample includes around 82,000 distinct CDR3 sequences, about 12% of them seen just once. The source material was whole blood. These receptors originate from an adult who was a healthcare worker with PCR-confirmed SARS-CoV-2 infection or an uninfected control (not recorded which).

This clonotype has just a few counts. This chain links TRBV5-4 with TRBJ2-1; 9 nucleotides align to TRBD1. V was clipped by 5 bases and J by 7 bases; unmatched bases: 7. Germline CDR1 reads SGHNT; CDR2 reads YYREEE (reference sequence). This CDR3 has 14 amino acids. The DNA for the CDR3 is TGTGCCAGCAGGGGGGGACAGGGATATAATGAGCAGTTCTTC. It translates to CASRGGQGYNEQFF. The full variable domain, rest sourced from reference TRBV5-4 and TRBJ2-1, is ETGVTQSPTHLIKTRGQQVTLRCSSQSGHNTVSWYQQALGQGPQFIFQYYREEENGRGNFPPRFSGLQFPNYSSELNVNALELDDSALYLCASRGGQGYNEQFFGPGTRLTVL.

The chain uses TRBV28 and TRBJ1-1; D ambiguous. The CDR3 is made up of 14 amino acids. Trimming removed 3 bases at V and 1 base at J, with 9 bases between. The germline gives CDR1 MDHEN, CDR2 SYDVKM. CDR3 in DNA: TGTGCCAGCAGTTTCTTTTCTGGGAACACTGAAGCTTTCTTT. It specifies CASSFFSGNTEAFF.

The table lists this clonotype with a few counts. The genes are TRBV29-1 and TRBJ2-6; D may be TRBD2 (5 bases). Trimming took off 7 bases at V and 8 bases at J, with 15 bases between the two ends. CDR3 length: 13 residues. Germline CDR1 and CDR2: SQVTM and ANQGSEA. The CDR3 is CSAGEGMTNVLTF. CDR3 bases: TGCAGCGCCGGAGAGGGTATGACCAACGTCCTGACTTTC.

This clonotype was found many times. The rearrangement links TRBV2 to TRBJ1-1, with 7 nucleotides matching TRBD1. J lost 2 bases, V lost 4 bases, and 1 base had no gene match. There are 13 residues in the CDR3. Germline CDR1 is SNHLY and CDR2 is FYNNEI. The CDR3 nucleotides are TGTGCCAGCAGTGTAGGGGGCAACACTGAAGCTTTCTTT. This codes for CASSVGGNTEAFF.

The CDR3 protein is CASSPPSADTQYF. The CDR3 bases are TGTGCCAGCTCACCACCGAGTGCAGATACGCAGTATTTT. V usage is TRBV18 and J usage is TRBJ2-3; the D is unclear. The length of the CDR3 is 13 residues. Germline V gene sequence: CDR1 KGHSH, CDR2 LQKENI. With 0 bases removed from V and 4 bases from J, the gap between germline ends came to 5 bases. Full variable domain (remainder filled in from reference TRBV18 and TRBJ2-3): NAGVMQNPRHLVRRRGQEARLRCSPMKGHSHVYWYRQLPEEGLKFMVYLQKENIIDESGMPKERFSAEFPKEGPSILRIQQVVRGDSAAYFCASSPPSADTQYFGPGTRLTVL.

J is TRBJ2-3 and V is TRBV18; 8 bases align to TRBD2. This CDR3 spans 17 amino acids. Germline CDR1 and CDR2: KGHSH and LQKENI. V shed 2 bases, J shed 0 bases, and the junction held 7 bases outside the gene matches. CDR3 in DNA: TGTGCCAGCTCACCAACGGAAGCGGGAGTTAGCACAGATACGCAGTATTTT. Protein sequence: CASSPTEAGVSTDTQYF.

This clonotype has a count of ten or more. This chain connects TRBV6-1 to TRBJ2-1, with D unclear. The CDR3 loop spans 14 amino acids. V lost 3 bases and J lost 10, with 16 bases in between. CDR1 and CDR2 (germline): MNHNS, SASEGT. The CDR3 bases are TGTGCCAGCAGTGAGGGTCCCATCCACGGGGAGCAGTTCTTC. Amino acids: CASSEGPIHGEQFF.

This chain links TRBV7-8 with TRBJ1-2; TRBD1 matches at 7 bases. The CDR3 totals 15 residues. In germline, CDR1 is SGHVS, CDR2 FQNEAQ. Trimming took 3 bases from V and 4 from J; bases not matched to a gene: 8. The CDR3 spells CASSLYRGGGYGYTF. CDR3 nucleotide sequence: TGTGCCAGCAGCTTGTACAGGGGCGGTGGCTATGGCTACACCTTC.

This clonotype occurred a few times. The V call is TRBV7-6, the J call TRBJ2-7; TRBD1 aligns across 8 bases. CDR3 size: 15 residues. V dropped 5 bases and J dropped 5; count of bases not matched to a gene: 11. Germline V gene sequence: CDR1 SGHVS, CDR2 FNYEAQ. CDR3 region: CASSVGQGVYDEQYF. CDR3 coding DNA: TGTGCCAGCAGCGTTGGACAGGGAGTATACGACGAGCAGTACTTC.

This clonotype was counted only a few times. This chain links TRBV3-1 with TRBJ1-5; D remains unclear. Per germline, CDR1 LGHDT and CDR2 YNNKEL (reference sequence). The ends were cut back, 1 base at V and 7 bases at J, with 8 bases in the middle. The CDR3 is made up of 13 amino acids. CDR3 coding DNA: TGTGCCAGCAGCCAAGGGGTGAGGCAGCCCCAGCATTTT. Amino acids: CASSQGVRQPQHF.

This clonotype was counted at least ten times. The chain recombines TRBV2 with TRBJ2-1; D gene ambiguous. Trimming left V 10 bases short and J 2 bases short, with 15 bases between. Germline V lookup: CDR1 SNHLY, CDR2 FYNNEI. There are 14 residues in the CDR3. In nucleotides, the CDR3 is TGTGCCATTGTACTCGCCGACCCCTACAATGAGCAGTTCTTC. Its translation: CAIVLADPYNEQFF.

This clonotype is a singleton in its sample. The chain links TRBV10-3 to TRBJ2-5; no firm D call. Germline assignment: CDR1 ENHRY and CDR2 SYGVKD. The germline V and J ends were trimmed by 0 bases and 1 base, with 6 bases remaining between them. The CDR3 contains 14 residues. The CDR3: CAISESVTQETQYF. The CDR3 region has the DNA TGTGCCATCAGTGAGTCGGTCACCCAAGAGACCCAGTACTTC.

This clonotype has a count of ten or more. The rearrangement joins TRBV20-1 to TRBJ2-7, with 10 bases identical to TRBD1. The germline CDR1 and CDR2 sequences are DFQATT and SNEGSKA (reference sequence). Unmatched junction bases numbered 12, after V lost 5 bases and J lost 5 bases. This CDR3 is 15 amino acids long. The CDR3 loop is CSASGTGALRDEQYF. CDR3 bases: TGCAGTGCTTCTGGGACAGGGGCCTTACGCGACGAGCAGTACTTC.

This clonotype was observed a handful of times. This chain connects TRBV12-3 or TRBV12-4 to TRBJ2-1, with 15 positions matching TRBD2. This CDR3 contains 15 residues. The junction had 2 bases not matched to a gene; V was cut back by 5 bases and J by 6 bases. The CDR3 region is CASSRTSGRANEQFF. CDR3 nucleotide sequence: TGTGCCAGCAGTCGGACTAGCGGGAGGGCCAATGAGCAGTTCTTC.

This rearrangement joins TRBV20-1 to TRBJ2-7, with 8 positions matching TRBD2. This CDR3 has 16 residues. V shed 0 bases and J 0 bases; nucleotides not matched to a gene: 7. CDR1 is DFQATT, CDR2 SNEGSKA, per germline (reference sequence). The CDR3 here is CSARDRTGGSSYEQYF. CDR3 in DNA: TGCAGTGCTAGAGATCGGACGGGAGGGAGCTCCTACGAGCAGTACTTC.

Details on this clonotype: This may be a read error, as it is one base from a much larger clone. The chain couples TRBV7-9 to TRBJ1-2; the match to TRBD1 covers 10 bases. From germline, CDR1 is SEHNR and CDR2 FQNEAQ (reference sequence). The CDR3 is 14 residues long. The CDR3 is CASSPGQGGYGYIF. CDR3 DNA: TGTGCCAGCAGTCCCGGACAGGGGGGGTATGGCTACATCTTC.

The V call is TRBV5-1, the J call TRBJ2-7; perhaps TRBD2 as D (6 bases). Deletions cut 3 bases from V and 4 bases from J, with 14 bases between. Per germline, CDR1 SGHRS and CDR2 YFSETQ. This CDR3 comprises 14 residues. Here the CDR3 reads CASSSSGSQYEQYF. Here the CDR3 DNA reads TGCGCCAGCAGCTCCTCCGGGAGCCAATACGAGCAGTACTTC.

This chain links TRBV10-3 with TRBJ2-3; no firm D call. The CDR3 covers 15 residues. Germline CDR1 is ENHRY and CDR2 is SYGVKD. V lost 3 bases and J 4 bases, leaving 14 bases between the germline ends. The CDR3 region has the DNA TGTGCCATCAGTGAAGTAGGTGGGAATGCAGATACGCAGTATTTT. Translation: CAISEVGGNADTQYF.

This clonotype has only a few counts. The CDR3 DNA reads TGTGCCAGCAGCCCCAGGGGAGCGGGACAACAAGAGACCCAGTACTTC. It yields the protein CASSPRGAGQQETQYF. V gene TRBV7-2 combines with J gene TRBJ2-5; TRBD2 is a possible D gene (7 bases). The CDR3 is 16 amino acids. V was shortened by 5 bases and J by 2 bases, with 18 bases between the two germline ends. The V gene's germline CDR1 is SGHTA and CDR2 FQGNSA.

This clonotype was counted between two and nine times. The V gene is TRBV3-1, the J gene TRBJ2-1, with D possibly being TRBD2 (5 bases). The V gene lost 0 bases and the J gene lost 12 bases, with 12 bases spanning the gap. CDR3 size: 13 residues. Germline assignment: CDR1 LGHDT and CDR2 YNNKEL (reference sequence). CDR3 in amino acids: CASSQDDYSGQFF. For the CDR3, the DNA is TGTGCCAGCAGCCAAGACGACTATTCCGGGCAGTTCTTC.

The chain links TRBV27 to TRBJ2-1; maybe TRBD2 (6 bases). Between the trimmed V and J ends, which lost 3 bases and 2 bases, there was a span of 11 bases. CDR3 length: 15 amino acids. The V gene's germline CDR1 is MNHEY and CDR2 SMNVEV (reference sequence). CDR3 loop: CASSFVGGTYNEQFF. The CDR3 DNA follows: TGTGCCAGCAGTTTCGTAGGCGGGACCTACAATGAGCAGTTCTTC.

This clonotype was detected only a few times. This chain connects TRBV20-1 to TRBJ2-7; TRBD1 agrees at 8 bases. J lost 4 bases, V lost 5 bases, and 16 bases had no gene match. This CDR3 comprises 16 residues. Germline values: CDR1 DFQATT, CDR2 SNEGSKA (reference sequence). CDR3 bases: TGCAGTGCTGGGCCAGGGGGCAGCCACTACTGGTACGAGCAGTACTTC. This codes for CSAGPGGSHYWYEQYF.